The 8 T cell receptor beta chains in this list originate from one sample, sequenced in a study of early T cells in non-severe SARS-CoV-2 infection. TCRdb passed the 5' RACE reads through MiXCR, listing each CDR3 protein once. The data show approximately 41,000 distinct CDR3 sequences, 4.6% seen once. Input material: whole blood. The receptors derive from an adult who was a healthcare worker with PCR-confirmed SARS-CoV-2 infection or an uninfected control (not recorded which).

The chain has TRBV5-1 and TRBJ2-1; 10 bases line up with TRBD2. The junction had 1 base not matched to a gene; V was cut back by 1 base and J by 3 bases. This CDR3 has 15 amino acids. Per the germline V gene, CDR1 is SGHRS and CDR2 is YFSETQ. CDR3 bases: TGCGCCAGCAGCTTGCCTAGCGGGAGCTACAATGAGCAGTTCTTC. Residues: CASSLPSGSYNEQFF.

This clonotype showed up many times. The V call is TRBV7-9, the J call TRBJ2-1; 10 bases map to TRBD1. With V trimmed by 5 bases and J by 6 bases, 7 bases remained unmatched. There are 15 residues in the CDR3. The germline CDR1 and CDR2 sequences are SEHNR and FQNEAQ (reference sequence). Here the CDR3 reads CASSPRDRGVNEQFF. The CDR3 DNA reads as TGTGCCAGCAGCCCCCGGGACAGGGGAGTCAATGAGCAGTTCTTC.

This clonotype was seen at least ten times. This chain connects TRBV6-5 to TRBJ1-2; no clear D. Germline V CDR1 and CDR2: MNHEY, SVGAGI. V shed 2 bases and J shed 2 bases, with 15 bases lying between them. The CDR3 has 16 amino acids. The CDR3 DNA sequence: TGTGCCAGCAGTTACGGGAGAGGCGGCAGAAACTATGGCTACACCTTC. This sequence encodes CASSYGRGGRNYGYTF.

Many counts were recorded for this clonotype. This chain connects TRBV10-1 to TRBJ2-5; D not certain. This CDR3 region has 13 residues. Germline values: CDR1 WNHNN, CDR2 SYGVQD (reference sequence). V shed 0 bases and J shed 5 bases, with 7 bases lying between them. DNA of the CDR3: TGCGCCAGCAGTGAGTCTCTGGGGGAGACCCAGTACTTC. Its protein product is CASSESLGETQYF.

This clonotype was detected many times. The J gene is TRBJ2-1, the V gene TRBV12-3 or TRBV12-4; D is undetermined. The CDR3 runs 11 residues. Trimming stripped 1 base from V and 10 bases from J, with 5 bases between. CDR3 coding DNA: TGTGCCAGCAGTTTAGGCGGCGAGCAGTTCTTC. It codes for CASSLGGEQFF.

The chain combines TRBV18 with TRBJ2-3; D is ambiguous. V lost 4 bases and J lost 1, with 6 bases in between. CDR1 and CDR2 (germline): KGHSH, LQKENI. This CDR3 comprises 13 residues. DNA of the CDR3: TGTGCCAGCTCACGGGTCGGCACAGATACGCAGTATTTT. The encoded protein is CASSRVGTDTQYF.

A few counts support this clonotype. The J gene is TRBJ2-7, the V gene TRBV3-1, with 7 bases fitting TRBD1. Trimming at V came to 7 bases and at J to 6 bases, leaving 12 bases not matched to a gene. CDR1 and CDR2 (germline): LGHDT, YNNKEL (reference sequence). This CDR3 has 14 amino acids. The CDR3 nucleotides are TGTGCCAGCACCTCGAACAGGGGCTCTTCCGAGCAGTACTTC. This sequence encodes CASTSNRGSSEQYF.

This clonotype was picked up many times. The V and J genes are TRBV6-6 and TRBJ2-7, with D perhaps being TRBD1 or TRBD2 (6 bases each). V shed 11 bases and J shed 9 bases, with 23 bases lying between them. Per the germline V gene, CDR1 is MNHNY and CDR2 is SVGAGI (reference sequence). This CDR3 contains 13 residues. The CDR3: CASQSGDTRGQYF. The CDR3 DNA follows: TGTGCCTCCCAATCGGGGGACACAAGGGGGCAGTACTTC.